These 17 T cell receptor beta chains came from one sample sequenced in a study of T cell responses to AZD1222 COVID-19 vaccine. Here immunoSEQ multiplex PCR was the method, and the copy in TCRdb shows in-frame clones only, minus some. The sample consists of tens of thousands of clones, around 90% of them appearing once. Sequenced here: peripheral blood, sampled on day 0 of AZD1222 vaccination. The source of these receptors is an adult in good health.

This chain joins TRBV28 and TRBJ2-7, with a possible D match to TRBD1 (6 bases). V was cut by 3 bases and J by 7 bases, with 16 bases left in between. Germline assignment: CDR1 MDHEN and CDR2 SYDVKM. The CDR3 contains 14 residues. This CDR3 reads CASSLEVVQGEQYF. The CDR3 nucleotides read TGTGCCAGCAGTTTGGAGGTGGTTCAGGGGGAGCAGTACTTC.

This clone has just one count. The genes are TRBV6-5 and TRBJ1-1, with 8 nucleotides matching TRBD1. This CDR3 region has 15 residues. Germline trimming cut 5 bases from V and 4 bases from J; bases unmatched to any gene: 9. Per the germline V gene, CDR1 is MNHEY and CDR2 is SVGAGI. The CDR3 spells CASSLWTGLSTEAFF. The CDR3 nucleotides are TGTGCCAGCAGTCTATGGACAGGGTTGAGCACTGAAGCTTTCTTT.

The chain combines TRBV19 with TRBJ2-1; D perhaps matches TRBD2 (5 bases). V was shortened by 0 bases and J by 8 bases, with 14 bases between the two germline ends. The germline V gene encodes CDR1 LNHDA and CDR2 SQIVND (reference sequence). The CDR3 totals 15 residues. CDR3 residues: CASSIDREGRDEQFF. The CDR3 bases are TGTGCCAGTAGTATAGATCGTGAAGGGCGGGATGAGCAGTTCTTC.

The CDR3 DNA reads as TGCGCCAGCAGCTTGGAAGGGCCCCCCTACGAGCAGTACTTC. Translating gives CASSLEGPPYEQYF. V usage is TRBV5-1 and J usage is TRBJ2-7; no definite D call. V lost 0 bases to trimming and J lost 2 bases, with 9 bases between them. The germline CDR1 and CDR2 sequences are SGHRS and YFSETQ. The CDR3 extends over 14 amino acids.

The V gene is TRBV10-3, the J gene TRBJ2-7; TRBD2 matches at 10 bases. Trimming at V came to 2 bases and at J to 2 bases, leaving 6 bases not matched to a gene. Per the germline V gene, CDR1 is ENHRY and CDR2 is SYGVKD. This CDR3 has 16 residues. The CDR3 sequence: CAISELAGDRAYEQYF. The CDR3 DNA is TGTGCCATCAGTGAGCTAGCGGGAGATCGCGCCTACGAGCAGTACTTC.

This chain joins TRBV7-8 and TRBJ1-1; 7 bases agree with TRBD1. The CDR3 runs to 14 residues. V lost 1 base to trimming and J lost 3 bases; unmatched junction nucleotides: 2. Per the germline V gene, CDR1 is SGHVS and CDR2 is FQNEAQ. The CDR3 sequence is CASSLEGGHTEAFF. The CDR3 DNA is TGTGCCAGCAGCTTAGAAGGGGGCCACACTGAAGCTTTCTTT.

The gene calls are TRBV6-5 and TRBJ2-3; the match to TRBD2 covers 15 bases. This CDR3 has 15 residues. After removal of 6 bases from V and 6 bases from J, the junction contained 4 bases not matched to a gene. The V gene's germline CDR1 is MNHEY and CDR2 SVGAGI. CDR3: CASSGLAGGPDTQYF. In DNA, the CDR3 is TGTGCCAGCAGCGGACTAGCGGGGGGGCCGGATACGCAGTATTTT.

The V and J genes are TRBV4-2 and TRBJ2-2, with 11 positions matching TRBD2. Germline assignment: CDR1 LGHNA and CDR2 YNFKEQ. Trimming took 4 bases from V and 6 from J; bases not matched to a gene: 16. The CDR3 length is 19 residues. CDR3 loop: CASSPRLDSGGAESGELFF. CDR3 in DNA: TGTGCCAGCAGCCCCCGACTCGATAGCGGGGGGGCTGAGTCCGGGGAGCTGTTTTTT.

The V gene is TRBV7-9, the J gene TRBJ2-2, with D unclear. Deletions cut 3 bases from V and 3 bases from J, with 11 bases between. The CDR3 has 15 amino acids. From germline, CDR1 is SEHNR and CDR2 FQNEAQ (reference sequence). This CDR3 is CASSFPLRDTGELFF. The CDR3 DNA sequence: TGTGCCAGCAGCTTTCCACTACGGGACACCGGGGAGCTGTTTTTT.

This chain joins TRBV5-1 and TRBJ2-5; D remains unclear. Germline CDR1 is SGHRS and CDR2 is YFSETQ. The CDR3 is made up of 13 amino acids. V lost 4 bases, J lost 4 bases, and 11 bases lay in between. The CDR3 sequence: CASSPTPGETQYF. The CDR3 DNA reads as TGCGCCAGCAGCCCCACCCCAGGAGAGACCCAGTACTTC.

The rearrangement links TRBV7-3 to TRBJ2-1, with a tentative D call TRBD1 (7 bases). V lost 2 bases, J lost 5 bases, and 13 bases lay in between. Germline loops: CDR1 SGHTA, CDR2 FQGTGA. This CDR3 has 15 residues. The CDR3 spells CASSLGGGRDNEQFF. The CDR3 coding sequence is TGTGCCAGCAGCTTAGGAGGGGGCAGGGACAATGAGCAGTTCTTC.

V is TRBV15 and J is TRBJ2-7; TRBD2 is a possible D gene (5 bases). The V end lost 0 bases, the J end lost 2 bases, and 8 bases lay between the germline ends. CDR1 is LNHNV, CDR2 YYDKDF, per germline (reference sequence). This CDR3 is built from 14 residues. The CDR3 sequence is CATSRDGVTYEQYF. In nucleotides, the CDR3 is TGTGCCACCAGCAGAGACGGGGTTACCTACGAGCAGTACTTC. The complete variable domain, with remaining parts taken from reference TRBV15 and TRBJ2-7, reads DAMVIQNPRYQVTQFGKPVTLSCSQTLNHNVMYWYQQKSSQAPKLLFHYYDKDFNNEADTPDNFQSRRPNTSFCFLDIRSPGLGDTAMYLCATSRDGVTYEQYFGPGTRLTVT.

This chain joins TRBV6-5 and TRBJ1-5, with D hard to call. The CDR3 length is 12 residues. V was cut by 8 bases and J by 4 bases, with 9 bases left in between. Germline values: CDR1 MNHEY, CDR2 SVGAGI. DNA of the CDR3: TGTGCCAGCCAAGCCCCAAATCAGCCCCAGCATTTT. Translated: CASQAPNQPQHF.

The rearrangement joins TRBV27 to TRBJ2-5; tentatively, D is TRBD2 (6 bases). Trimming shortened V by 4 bases and J by 4 bases, and 10 bases separated the two germline ends. From germline, CDR1 is MNHEY and CDR2 SMNVEV (reference sequence). The CDR3 consists of 13 residues. CDR3 in amino acids: CASSWMGGETQYF. The CDR3 DNA is TGTGCCAGCAGTTGGATGGGAGGAGAGACCCAGTACTTC.

The rearrangement uses TRBV11-3 and TRBJ2-3; 10 bases line up with TRBD2. The CDR3 runs 16 residues. Germline loops: CDR1 SGHNT, CDR2 YENEEA. V lost 5 bases to trimming and J lost 1 base; unmatched junction nucleotides: 6. Here the CDR3 DNA reads TGTGCCAGCAGCCCCCGACTAGCGGGTGGCACAGATACGCAGTATTTT. The encoded protein is CASSPRLAGGTDTQYF.

This chain links TRBV20-1 with TRBJ2-7; D is unclear. CDR1 is DFQATT and CDR2 is SNEGSKA in the germline V gene (reference sequence). The CDR3 is made up of 11 amino acids. V dropped 5 bases and J dropped 3 bases, with 8 bases sitting between them. The CDR3 coding sequence is TGCAGTGCTGCATTATACTACGAGCAGTACTTC. It specifies CSAALYYEQYF.

This chain uses TRBV6-2 or TRBV6-3 with TRBJ1-1, with 7 bases lining up with TRBD1. J lost 5 bases, V lost 6 bases, and 6 bases had no gene match. The CDR3 consists of 13 residues. CDR1 and CDR2 from the germline V gene are MNHEY and SVGEGT. CDR3 sequence reads: CASSPRGSTEAFF. The CDR3 DNA reads TGTGCCAGCAGCCCCAGGGGGTCAACTGAAGCTTTCTTT.